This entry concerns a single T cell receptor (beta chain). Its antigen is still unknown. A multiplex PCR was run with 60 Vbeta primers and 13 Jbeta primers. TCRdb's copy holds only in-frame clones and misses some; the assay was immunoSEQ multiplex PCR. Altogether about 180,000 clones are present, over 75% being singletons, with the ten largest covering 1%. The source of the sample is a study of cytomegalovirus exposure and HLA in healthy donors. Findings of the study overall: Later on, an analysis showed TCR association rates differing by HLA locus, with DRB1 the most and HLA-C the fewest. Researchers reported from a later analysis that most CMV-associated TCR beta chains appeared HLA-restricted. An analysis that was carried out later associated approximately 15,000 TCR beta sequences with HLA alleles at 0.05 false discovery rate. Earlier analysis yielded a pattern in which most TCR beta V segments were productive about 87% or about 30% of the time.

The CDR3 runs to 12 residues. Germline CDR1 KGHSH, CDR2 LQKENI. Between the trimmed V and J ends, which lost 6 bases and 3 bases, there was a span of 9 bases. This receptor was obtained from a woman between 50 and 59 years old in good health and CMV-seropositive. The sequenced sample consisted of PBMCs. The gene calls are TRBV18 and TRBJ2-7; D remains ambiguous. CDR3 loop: CASSSRDYEQYF. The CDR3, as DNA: TGTGCCAGCTCCTCCCGCGACTACGAGCAGTACTTC.